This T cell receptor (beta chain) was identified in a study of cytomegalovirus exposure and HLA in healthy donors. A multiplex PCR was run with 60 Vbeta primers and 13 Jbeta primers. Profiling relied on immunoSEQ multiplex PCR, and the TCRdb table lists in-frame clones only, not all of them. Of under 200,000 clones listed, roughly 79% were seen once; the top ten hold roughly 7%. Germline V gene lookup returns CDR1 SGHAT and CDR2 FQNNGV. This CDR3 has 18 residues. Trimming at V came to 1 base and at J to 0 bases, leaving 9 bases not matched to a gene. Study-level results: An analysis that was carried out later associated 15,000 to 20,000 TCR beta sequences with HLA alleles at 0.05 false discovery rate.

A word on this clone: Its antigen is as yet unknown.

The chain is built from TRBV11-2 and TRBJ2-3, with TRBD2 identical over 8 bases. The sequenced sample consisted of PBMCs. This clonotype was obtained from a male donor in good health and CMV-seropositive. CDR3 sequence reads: CASSLGRGRGVSTDTQYF. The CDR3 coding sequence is TGTGCCAGCAGCTTAGGGCGGGGGCGGGGGGTAAGCACAGATACGCAGTATTTT.